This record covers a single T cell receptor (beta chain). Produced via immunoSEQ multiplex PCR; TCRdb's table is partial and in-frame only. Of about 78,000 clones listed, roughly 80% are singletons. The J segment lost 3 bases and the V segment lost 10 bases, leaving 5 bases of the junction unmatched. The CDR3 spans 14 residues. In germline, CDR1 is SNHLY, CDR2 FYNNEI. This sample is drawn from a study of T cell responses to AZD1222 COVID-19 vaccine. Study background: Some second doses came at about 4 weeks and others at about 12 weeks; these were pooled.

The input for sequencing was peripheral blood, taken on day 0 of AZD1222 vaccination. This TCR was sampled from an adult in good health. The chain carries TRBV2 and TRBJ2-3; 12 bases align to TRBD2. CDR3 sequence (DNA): TGTGCCACTCTAGCGGGAGGGCGAACAGATACGCAGTATTTT. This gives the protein CATLAGGRTDTQYF.